This T cell receptor beta chain was captured in a study of technical replicates of blood from several donors. Sequencing was performed with immunoSEQ multiplex PCR; in TCRdb, only in-frame clones are kept and a portion is missing. The table includes roughly 92,000 clones, roughly 95% detected once. With 6 bases clipped from V and 3 bases from J, the junction kept 3 bases outside the gene matches. The CDR3 extends over 13 amino acids. The clonotype comes from a human donor in good health. The chain joins TRBV23-1 to TRBJ2-5; 8 bases align to TRBD1. TRBV23-1 is flagged as an ORF with uncertain function. What was sequenced was T cells isolated from PBMCs. In DNA, the CDR3 is TGCGCCAGCAGACCGACAGGGGAAGAGACCCAGTACTTC. It is translated as CASRPTGEETQYF.